This T cell receptor beta chain was retrieved from a study of T cell responses to AZD1222 COVID-19 vaccine. About this clone: Its target is not known.

Produced via immunoSEQ multiplex PCR; TCRdb's table is partial and in-frame only. Found here are 95,000 or so clones, nearly 90% of them singletons; the top ten hold 2.8%. This CDR3 spans 15 amino acids. V trimming: 4 bases; J trimming: 7 bases; junction bases outside the gene matches: 13. Germline loops: CDR1 SGHTS, CDR2 YDEGEE. Study-level findings and limits: Only 5 or 6 people who got AZD1222 tested seropositive at baseline.

V is TRBV5-8 and J is TRBJ2-5; 7 bases fit TRBD1. This receptor was identified in an adult in good health. The source material was peripheral blood, sampled on day 0 of AZD1222 vaccination. The CDR3 nucleotides read TGTGCCAGCAGCGGGACAGCACTCCCAAGAGGGACCCAGTACTTC. As protein: CASSGTALPRGTQYF.